This T cell receptor (beta chain) was sequenced during a study of cytomegalovirus exposure and HLA in healthy donors listed by TCRdb under 2017. Study-level background: An earlier analysis of 587 of the donors reported more than 250 Gb of sequence data and 100 million to 140 million unique TCR beta sequences from roughly 180 million T cells. An early release that covered several hundred HLA-typed donors contained about 300 gigabases of sequencing data and 75 million to 100 million unique TCR sequences. Of the 398 genotyped donors, around 81% fell in the genetic ancestry cluster associated with self-reported Caucasian donors. The study aimed to test whether cataloging public T cell receptors could reveal signatures of past pathogen exposure. The T cell repertoires of under 700 subjects were profiled by immunosequencing and related to cytomegalovirus serostatus. Besides the first cohort of 550 to 750 subjects, a separate validation cohort made up of 120 or so different subjects was used. High-throughput TCR immunosequencing, statistical association of individual TCRs with disease status, and machine learning were combined to predict cytomegalovirus infection status. A later analysis re-examined previously published TCR beta repertoires from over 500 donors and added high-resolution HLA genotyping to investigate patterns of TCR occurrence. The later analysis used no new phenotypic data to find candidate immune exposures, relying instead on TCR beta sequences and their occurrence across donors. An earlier analysis of several hundred of the donors used high-throughput TCR beta sequencing to judge whether each TCR beta V gene segment behaved as functional or pseudogenic. Donor age, sex, ethnicity and CMV serostatus were compiled alongside the repertoire data. A later genetic analysis used genome-wide SNP genotypes for about 65% of the roughly 700 donors, treating that subset as a discovery cohort. Every repertoire in the discovery cohort had been generated on one and the same sequencing platform. Class I and class II HLA loci were covered by the typing at four-digit resolution. Typing coverage varied by locus: about 620-630 donors for A, B, C, DRB1 and DQB1; 522 for DQA1; nearly 610 for DPA1; 450 to 480 for DPB1. Four or five DR-DQ haplotypes were handled as single units for association and clustering because linkage in the cohort was strong. Across approximately 420 genotyped donors of the cohort, an average of roughly 230,000 unique TCR beta nucleotide sequences per donor were sequenced, and 15% to 20% of those sequences were non-productive. The paper's findings and limits, for the study overall: In an earlier analysis of some 550 of the donors, most TCR beta V segments were observed in productive rearrangements about 90% or about 30% of the time, broadly matching IMGT annotations. It was suggested by the authors that the approach could potentially be generalized to other disease states and immunological phenotypes. According to a later analysis, most CMV-associated TCR beta chains appeared to be HLA-restricted, and the HLA associations seemed to be driven largely by CMV exposure. Several of the top co-occurrence clusters appeared to be linked to parvovirus B19, influenza, CMV and Epstein-Barr virus, according to a later analysis. HLA typing was unavailable for some donors at each locus, so association tests used only the typed subset. Compared with equally common non-associated chains, HLA-associated TCR beta chains in a later analysis were more clonally expanded and had lower generation probabilities. Correlated functional status among segregating V segments might reflect linkage disequilibrium, but an unknown experimental factor could not be ruled out. In this cohort, only TCR beta chains were sequenced, and detectable features were limited by the absence of alpha or paired-chain data. Because counts were too low, roughly 18 rarely observed V segments, including chromosome 9 orphons, were left out of the earlier analysis of about 620 of the donors. The study gave a list of some 150 TCR beta chains associated with cytomegalovirus. Most TCR sequences were seen in very few donors, while some public TCRs were found in many individuals. Specific HLA alleles were associated with roughly 17,000 TCR beta sequences at a false discovery rate of 0.05 in a later analysis. Immune exposure information for the cohort was limited to CMV serostatus. A group of highly shared sequence variants was considered likely to be a technical artifact of the sequencing pipeline. A few of the identified cytomegalovirus-associated TCR beta chains were confirmed in vitro to be specific for cytomegalovirus antigens. A further reported finding was that TCR beta sequences accurately predicted the HLA-A and HLA-B alleles for most subjects in the first cohort. A later analysis found that TCR association rates varied across HLA loci, with DRB1 alleles showing the most associated TCRs and HLA-C alleles the fewest. In both the original and validation cohorts, the classifier was reported to diagnose cytomegalovirus status with high specificity and sensitivity. Assigning TCR associations to individual alleles was difficult when HLA alleles, especially DR and DQ, strongly co-occurred. Sequencing depth was assumed to be roughly uniform across donors in the presence/absence analyses, though that assumption may not hold. A later genetic analysis reported fewer N-insertions in productive TCRs among donors in an Asian-associated ancestry cluster than the roughly 720-donor mean. V-gene and J-gene trimming of TCR beta chains was associated with a missense DCLRE1C variant in a later genetic analysis, and the association was replicated in an independent cohort.

Preparation of the library involved the immunoSEQ multiplex PCR assay. For the multiplex PCR, a mixture combining 60 forward primers for TCR Vbeta segments and 13 reverse primers for TCR Jbeta segments was used. The CDR3 region of rearranged TCR beta genes was amplified from genomic DNA with a multiplex PCR assay. The Illumina HiSeq System was used to sequence the amplified TCR beta libraries as 87-base-pair reads. The source study handled its data this way. In a later analysis, tens of millions of unique TCR beta chains were counted across the 650 to 750 repertoires, and approximately 11 million of these chains were shared by at least two donors. To remove PCR and sequencing errors, raw reads were error-corrected and collapsed into unique sequences using a nearest-neighbor algorithm that merged closely related sequences. To assign V, D and J gene segments, CDR3 sequences were aligned to IMGT reference sequences. For a sequence to be retained, a match of at least six nucleotides was required to both a V gene segment and a J gene segment. A rearrangement was called productive if the CDR3 had no stop codons and remained in frame with V and J, and every other rearrangement was called non-productive. Following IMGT convention, CDR3 was defined as the stretch from the second conserved V-encoded cysteine up to the conserved J-encoded phenylalanine. The earlier analysis of about 530 of the donors excluded any sequence lacking an unambiguous match to a single V gene segment. In an earlier analysis of about 590 of the donors, a V segment was called functional when productive rearrangements were above 56.7%, and segregating when the standard deviation between donors exceeded 5%. A statistical classification framework was built to diagnose cytomegalovirus status from the catalog of TCR beta chain sequences. A later analysis assigned V and J genes by comparing TCR nucleotide sequences with IMGT/GENE-DB human TR gene sequences. In a later analysis, CDR3 sequences and most-parsimonious VDJ recombination scenarios were assigned using the TCRdist pipeline. A later analysis defined each TCR beta chain by its CDR3 amino acid sequence plus V-gene family, and excluded reads lacking a unique V-gene family. A later analysis removed nearly 600 highly shared, low-generation-probability nucleotide sequences to deal with suspected cross-contamination and a sequencing artifact. In a later analysis, a clonal expansion index for each public chain was calculated from normalized within-repertoire ranks of inferred template counts. In a later analysis, generation probabilities were computed using a VDJ recombination model fitted to out-of-frame rearrangements, and the results were checked against IGoR. In a later analysis, hypergeometric tests were used to score TCR-TCR, TCR-HLA and TCR-CMV co-occurrence, with a repertoire-size bias correction applied to TCR pairs. False discovery rates were estimated in a later analysis by permuting HLA or CMV assignments 20 times. In a later analysis, co-occurring TCRs were grouped using DBSCAN, with TCRdist sequence similarity added in when clustering inside HLA-allele-positive subsets. For co-occurrence clustering, repertoires with fewer than 30,000 or more than 120,000 public chains were excluded, along with 4 to 6 repertoires with anomalous nucleotide sharing. TCRdb obtained this table from immuneACCESS and retained in-frame rearrangements with V and J assigned. These tables miss some clones; where compared with another copy, unresolved V genes account for less than half of the shortfall, and the remainder is unexplained. D and trimming come from the DNA, and the V and J calls and clone size come from that table. The sample has 150,000 or so clones on record, approximately 72% of them singletons. 2.5% of the sample rests with the top ten.

The cohort consisted of hundreds of healthy bone marrow donors. All cohort members were sampled while nominally healthy, although unrecorded immune exposures were likely present. CMV serostatus was positive for more than 250 and negative for about 55% of the 666 cohort members, and was not recorded for this donor. A peripheral blood sample was collected from each donor, and TCR beta sequencing was performed on peripheral blood mononuclear cells. The Qiagen DNeasy Blood Extraction Kit was used to extract genomic DNA from the blood cell samples. Turning to this clone: The clone's antigen remains unknown. Within one base of it there is no much larger clone, and no base qualities were kept.

The sequence derives from a human donor in good health. Sequences were obtained from PBMCs.

The nucleotides are TGTGCCAGCAGCTTAGGTTGGGGACAGGGGGCTTACTGCGAGCAGTACTTC. Its protein is CASSLGWGQGAYCEQYF. The chain links TRBV7-9 with TRBJ2-7; 12 middle bases align to TRBD1. Trimmed from V: 1 base; trimmed from J: 6 bases; junction bases lacking a gene match: 10. CDR1 and CDR2 are read off the germline V gene (reference sequence) as SEHNR and FQNEAQ. There are 17 amino acids in the CDR3, from cysteine to phenylalanine inclusive. Here the CDR3 DNA is all that survives: 51 bases in frame from base 1.